This entry is about one T cell receptor (beta chain). What it binds is not known. This entry belongs to a study of shared clonotypes between healthy human individuals. General study points: Sample collection involved blood only; tissue repertoires are likely different.

With V trimmed by 1 base and J by 1 base, 7 bases remained unmatched. The CDR3 spans 17 residues. Germline lookup yields CDR1 SGHTS and CDR2 YDEGEE. Using immunoSEQ multiplex PCR, the repertoire was profiled, and TCRdb retains in-frame clones only, with some absent. The sample carries hundreds of thousands of clones, around three quarters recorded once. The source of this sequence is a woman between 40 and 55 years old in good health. Some clones in this sample may be carry-over from other donors' samples. This chain joins TRBV5-8 and TRBJ2-2; 7 bases align to TRBD1. The sample consisted of PBMCs. DNA for the CDR3: TGTGCCAGCAGCTTGTTAACAGGGGCTCTGAACACCGGGGAGCTGTTTTTT. It codes for CASSLLTGALNTGELFF. Drawing the rest from reference TRBV5-8 and TRBJ2-2, the complete variable domain is EAGVTQSPTHLIKTRGQQATLRCSPISGHTSVYWYQQALGLGLQFLLWYDEGEERNRGNFPPRFSGRQFPNYSSELNVNALELEDSALYLCASSLLTGALNTGELFFGEGSRLTVL.